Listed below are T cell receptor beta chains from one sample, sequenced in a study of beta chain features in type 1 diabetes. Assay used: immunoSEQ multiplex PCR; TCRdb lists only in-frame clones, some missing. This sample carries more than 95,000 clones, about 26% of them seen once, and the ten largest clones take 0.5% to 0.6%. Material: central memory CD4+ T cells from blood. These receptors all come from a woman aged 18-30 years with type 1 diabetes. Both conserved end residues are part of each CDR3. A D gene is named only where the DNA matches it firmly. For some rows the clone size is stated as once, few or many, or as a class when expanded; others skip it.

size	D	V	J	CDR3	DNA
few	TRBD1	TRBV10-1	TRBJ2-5	CASSEGTGVETQYF	TGCGCCAGCAGTGAGGGGACAGGGGTAGAGACCCAGTACTTC
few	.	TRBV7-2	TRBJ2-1	CASSSRPRDEQFF	TGTGCCAGCAGCTCCCGACCCCGGGATGAGCAGTTCTTC
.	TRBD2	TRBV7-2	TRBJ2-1	CASSESAGGIYNEQFF	TGTGCCAGCAGCGAATCAGCGGGAGGCATCTACAATGAGCAGTTCTTC
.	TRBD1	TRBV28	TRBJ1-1	CASRPGTAMNTEAFF	TGTGCCAGCAGGCCTGGGACAGCCATGAACACTGAAGCTTTCTTT
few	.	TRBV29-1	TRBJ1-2	CSVIYREGALGTF	TGCAGCGTTATCTACAGGGAAGGGGCGCTGGGCACCTTC
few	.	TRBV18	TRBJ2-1	CASSPKLDGGGNEQFF	TGTGCCAGCTCACCGAAACTGGACGGGGGTGGCAATGAGCAGTTCTTC
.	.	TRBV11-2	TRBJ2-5	CASSLDSLGGFQETQYF	TGTGCCAGCAGCTTAGACTCCCTAGGGGGTTTTCAAGAGACCCAGTACTTC
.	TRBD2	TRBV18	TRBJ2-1	CASSPVGLADPNEQFF	TGTGCCAGCTCACCGGTTGGGCTAGCGGACCCCAATGAGCAGTTCTTC
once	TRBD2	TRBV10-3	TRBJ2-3	CAIFSGRITDTQYF	TGTGCCATCTTTAGCGGGAGGATCACAGATACGCAGTATTTT
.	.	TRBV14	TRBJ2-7	CASSQDKVASGEQYF	TGTGCCAGCAGCCAAGATAAGGTGGCCTCGGGAGAGCAGTACTTC
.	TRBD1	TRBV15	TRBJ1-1	CATSRDYGQVNTEAFF	TGTGCCACCAGCAGAGATTACGGACAGGTAAACACTGAAGCTTTCTTT
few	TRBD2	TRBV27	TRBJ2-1	CASSRGLAGTHEQFF	TGTGCCAGCAGTAGGGGGCTAGCGGGAACCCATGAGCAGTTCTTC
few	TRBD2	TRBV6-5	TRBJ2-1	CASRTLAGGHNEQFF	TGTGCCAGCAGGACCCTAGCGGGAGGCCACAATGAGCAGTTCTTC
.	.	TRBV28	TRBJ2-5	CASSTSLETQYF	TGTGCCAGCAGTACTAGTCTCGAGACCCAGTACTTC
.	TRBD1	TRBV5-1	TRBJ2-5	CASSFGLTGEPRETQYF	TGCGCCAGCAGCTTTGGACTGACAGGGGAGCCCCGAGAGACCCAGTACTTC
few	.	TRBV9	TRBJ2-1	CASSVAGYTYNEQFF	TGTGCCAGCAGCGTAGCGGGGTACACCTACAATGAGCAGTTCTTC
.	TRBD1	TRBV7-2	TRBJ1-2	CGTRRRGDGYTF	TGTGGCACACGACGCAGGGGGGACGGCTACACCTTC
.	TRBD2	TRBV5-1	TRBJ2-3	CASSLEVTAGGTDTQYF	TGCGCCAGCAGCTTGGAAGTTACAGCGGGAGGCACAGATACGCAGTATTTT
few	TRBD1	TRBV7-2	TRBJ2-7	CASSWTGTGHYEQYF	TGTGCCAGCAGCTGGACCGGGACAGGGCACTACGAGCAGTACTTC
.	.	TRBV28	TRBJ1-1	CASSFRYTGRKAFF	TGTGCCAGCAGTTTTAGGTACACAGGGCGGAAAGCTTTCTTT
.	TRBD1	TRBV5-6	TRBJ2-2	CASSFRQGVRELFF	TGTGCCAGCAGCTTTAGACAGGGGGTCCGGGAGCTGTTTTTT
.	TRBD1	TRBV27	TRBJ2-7	CASGPSGTEFYEQYF	TGTGCCAGCGGCCCTTCCGGGACAGAGTTCTACGAGCAGTACTTC
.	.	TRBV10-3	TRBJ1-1	CASKGGSSGEAFF	TGTGCCAGCAAAGGCGGATCCTCGGGTGAAGCTTTCTTT
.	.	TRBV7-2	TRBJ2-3	CASSLDRASTDTQYF	TGTGCCAGCAGCTTAGACAGGGCTAGCACAGATACGCAGTATTTT
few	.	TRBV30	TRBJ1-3	CAWDTGRSGNTIYF	TGTGCCTGGGACACAGGGCGCTCTGGAAACACCATATATTTT
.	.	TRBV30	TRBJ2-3	CAWSKLTEGTDTQYF	TGTGCCTGGAGTAAGTTAACCGAGGGCACAGATACGCAGTATTTT
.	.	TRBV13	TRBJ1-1	CASSRGQMNTEAFF	TGTGCCAGCAGTCGCGGACAGATGAACACTGAAGCTTTCTTT
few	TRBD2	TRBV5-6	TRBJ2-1	CASSLVGSGSNEQFF	TGTGCCAGCAGCTTGGTGGGTAGCGGGTCCAATGAGCAGTTCTTC
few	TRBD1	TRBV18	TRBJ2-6	CASSRDSSGANVLTF	TGTGCCAGCTCACGGGACAGCTCTGGGGCCAACGTCCTGACTTTC
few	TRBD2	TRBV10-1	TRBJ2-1	CASSESSSGNGEQFF	TGCGCCAGCAGTGAGTCGTCCAGCGGGAACGGTGAGCAGTTCTTC
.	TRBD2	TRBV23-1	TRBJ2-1	CASSQPEREGYNEQFF	TGCGCCAGCAGTCAACCGGAGCGGGAGGGGTACAATGAGCAGTTCTTC
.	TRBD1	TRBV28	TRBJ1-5	CASSPQGQRQPQHF	TGTGCCAGCAGCCCACAGGGACAGAGGCAGCCCCAGCATTTT
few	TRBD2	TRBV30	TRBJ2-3	CAWTSGSKSDTQYF	TGTGCCTGGACTAGCGGGAGCAAATCAGATACGCAGTATTTT
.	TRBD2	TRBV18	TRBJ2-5	CASSPGSTSTWETQYF	TGTGCCAGCTCACCGGGGTCGACTAGCACCTGGGAGACCCAGTACTTC
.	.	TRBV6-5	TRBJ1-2	CASSIDRTSYGYTF	TGTGCCAGCAGTATCGACAGGACTTCATATGGCTACACCTTC
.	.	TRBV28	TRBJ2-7	CASSFGGNQGYEQYF	TGTGCCAGCAGTTTTGGCGGTAATCAAGGTTACGAGCAGTATTTC
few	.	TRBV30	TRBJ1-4	CAWRRTDSVYF	TGTGCCTGGAGAAGAACGGACAGTGTGTATTTT
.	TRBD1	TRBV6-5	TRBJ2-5	CASRRGPLLLETQYF	TGTGCCAGCCGCAGGGGGCCGCTGTTATTGGAGACCCAGTACTTC
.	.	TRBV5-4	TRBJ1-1	CASSPGGTTKNTEAFF	TGTGCCAGCAGCCCTGGCGGGACCACAAAGAACACTGAAGCTTTCTTT
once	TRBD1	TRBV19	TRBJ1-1	CASTRTGNTEAFF	TGTGCCAGTACCAGGACAGGAAACACTGAAGCTTTCTTT
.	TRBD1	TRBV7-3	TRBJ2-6	CASSLWGQAGSSGANVLTF	TGTGCCAGCAGCTTATGGGGACAGGCTGGAAGCTCTGGGGCCAACGTCCTGACTTTC
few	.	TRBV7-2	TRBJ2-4	CASSLEFGGLNIQYF	TGTGCCAGCAGCTTAGAATTTGGGGGACTAAACATTCAGTACTTC
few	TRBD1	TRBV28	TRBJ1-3	CASSTYRGPSGNTIYF	TGTGCCAGCAGTACCTACAGGGGCCCCTCTGGAAACACCATATATTTT
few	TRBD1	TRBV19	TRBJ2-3	CASRNRGRSTDTQYF	TGTGCCAGCCGGAACAGGGGGCGAAGCACAGATACGCAGTATTTT
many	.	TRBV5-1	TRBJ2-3	CASSFRGATADTQYF	TGCGCCAGCAGCTTCAGGGGAGCGACAGCAGATACGCAGTATTTT
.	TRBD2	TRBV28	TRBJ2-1	CASSGPSGGTYNEQFF	TGTGCCAGCAGTGGACCTAGCGGAGGGACCTACAATGAGCAGTTCTTC
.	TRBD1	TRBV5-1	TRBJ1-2	CASSSGQIDGYTF	TGCGCCAGCAGCTCGGGACAGATTGATGGCTACACCTTC
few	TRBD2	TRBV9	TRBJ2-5	CASSVAGGTSGEQETQYF	TGTGCCAGCAGCGTAGCGGGTGGGACTAGCGGAGAGCAAGAGACCCAGTACTTC
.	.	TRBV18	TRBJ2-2	CASSPFKTGRVEANTGELFF	TGTGCCAGCTCACCATTCAAGACAGGAAGGGTTGAAGCGAACACCGGGGAGCTGTTTTTT
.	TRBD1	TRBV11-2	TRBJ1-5	CASSRQGGQPQHF	TGTGCCAGCAGCCGACAGGGAGGTCAGCCCCAGCATTTT
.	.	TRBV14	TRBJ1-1	CASSQDRNTEAFF	TGTGCCAGCAGCCAAGATAGGAACACTGAAGCTTTCTTT
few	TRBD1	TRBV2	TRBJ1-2	CASSEEGQGWFGYTF	TGTGCCAGCAGTGAAGAGGGACAGGGATGGTTTGGCTACACCTTC
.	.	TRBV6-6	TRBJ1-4	CASSYWTVNEKLFF	TGTGCCAGCAGTTACTGGACAGTTAATGAAAAACTGTTTTTT
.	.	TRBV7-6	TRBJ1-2	CASSPQGIYGYTF	TGTGCCAGCAGCCCCCAGGGTATCTATGGCTACACCTTC
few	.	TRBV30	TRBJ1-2	CAWSASYGGYTF	TGTGCCTGGAGTGCGTCCTACGGTGGCTACACCTTC